This T cell receptor beta chain emerged from a study of T cells in Graves' hyperthyroidism and ophthalmopathy. V shed 2 bases and J shed 6 bases, with 14 bases lying between them. Per the germline V gene, CDR1 is SGHAT and CDR2 is FQNNGV. This CDR3 contains 15 residues. The study excluded patients with uncontrolled infection, other autoimmune disease, pregnancy or lactation. RNA transcripts served as the template for amplifying TCR beta CDR3 regions. Initially, a first-round RT-PCR of the TCR CDR3 employed the HTBI primer set. TCRdb called the multiplex PCR reads again in MiXCR, with one record for every CDR3 protein. In the table there are about 560,000 distinct CDR3 sequences, around 16% of which are singletons. This clonotype was seen many times.

The chain couples TRBV11-2 to TRBJ2-1; tentative D call: TRBD2 (7 bases). The sequence derives from a woman in her thirties with Graves' hyperthyroidism. Input material: blood. CDR3 nucleotide sequence: TGTGCCAGCAGCTTAATGGGGGGGCCAAGCAATGAGCAGTTCTTC. Amino acid sequence: CASSLMGGPSNEQFF.